The 4 T cell receptor beta chains listed next were all sequenced from one sample in a study of CD8 T cells in Susac syndrome (dated by TCRdb to about 2019). Libraries were prepared through the immunoSEQ multiplex PCR assay. RNA was extracted using the RNeasy kit, and about 0.5 to 1 microgram was reverse transcribed with random hexamers. Clones were called with MiXCR by TCRdb after fastp trimmed the public reads at Q25, and only in-frame beta chains were retained. A single entry per CDR3 protein holds the most common genes and DNA from its merged rows. Here the sample has 250,000 to 300,000 distinct CDR3 sequences; roughly 81% occur a single time. Approximately 0.11% of the sample is in the top ten clones. Sequencing was carried out using CD8+ T cells from PBMCs. The receptor source for this set is a human donor with multiple sclerosis.

The chain employs TRBV29-1 and TRBJ2-3; 8 bases map to TRBD2. This CDR3 comprises 14 residues. Germline CDR1 SQVTM, CDR2 ANQGSEA. V was pared by 3 bases and J by 0 bases, with 2 bases of the junction left unmatched. The CDR3, as DNA: TGCAGCGTTGATAGCGGGACTAGCACAGATACGCAGTATTTT. It encodes CSVDSGTSTDTQYF.

The chain couples TRBV5-6 to TRBJ2-5; D call uncertain. V lost 4 bases, J lost 7 bases, and 20 bases lay in between. CDR3 length: 15 residues. In germline, CDR1 is SGHDT, CDR2 YYEEEE. The CDR3 bases are TGTGCCAGCAGCCGGGCGGCCTGGTCTTCCGGGACCCAGTACTTC. Translated: CASSRAAWSSGTQYF.

V and J are TRBV27 and TRBJ2-7, with D possibly being TRBD2 (6 bases). The V and J ends lost 5 bases and 6 bases respectively, with 17 bases between them. The CDR3 has 14 amino acids. CDR1 and CDR2 (germline): MNHEY, SMNVEV (reference sequence). The CDR3 loop reads CASSPGIRRGEQYF. In nucleotides, the CDR3 is TGTGCCAGCAGTCCCGGGATCCGGAGGGGCGAGCAGTACTTC.

This chain connects TRBV2 to TRBJ1-6; D call uncertain. The germline gives CDR1 SNHLY, CDR2 FYNNEI. Trimming removed 8 bases from V and 15 bases from J, with 11 bases in between. The CDR3 consists of 10 residues. CDR3 amino acids: CASGDALLHF. The CDR3 coding sequence is TGTGCCAGCGGAGATGCGCTCCTCCACTTT.